This T cell receptor beta chain was observed in a study of blood T cell repertoires in COVID-19. Whole-study context: The origin of the acute and convalescent COVID-19 samples was the United States, Italy and Spain.

In the original analysis: Reference gene primer amplification gave nucleated cell count estimates. Repertoires were generated with immunoSEQ multiplex PCR, while TCRdb's copy carries only in-frame clones and drops some. The V and J calls and clone size are taken from that table; D and trimming were inferred from the DNA. The sample shows about 160,000 clones, 80% to 95% of them seen only once. V was trimmed by 0 bases and J by 8 bases, leaving 13 bases between them. The CDR3 has 14 amino acids. Germline assignment: CDR1 LGHDT and CDR2 YNNKEL (reference sequence). It was during active infection that Seattle patients were enrolled and then longitudinally followed.

This rearrangement joins TRBV3-1 (or the pseudogene TRBV3-2) to TRBJ1-1; no definite D call. The clonotype comes from a young man with COVID-19, enrolled during active disease. The specimen was peripheral blood. The CDR3 coding sequence is TGTGCCAGCAGCCAAGATCACCAGGCAAACGAAGCTTTCTTT. Its protein is CASSQDHQANEAFF.